The source of this T cell receptor (beta chain) is a study of shared clonotypes between healthy human individuals. Profiled with immunoSEQ multiplex PCR; TCRdb holds only in-frame clones, not every one. The sample has around 620,000 clones, around 96% seen once; the top ten hold 0.095% to 0.14%. Germline V gene lookup returns CDR1 SGHRS and CDR2 YFSETQ. Deletions cut 2 bases from V and 0 bases from J, with 7 bases between. This CDR3 region has 14 residues. In the naive CD8 group, cells lacked CD45RO and were positively selected for CCR7, so terminally differentiated effector memory CD45RA+ cells were left out.

Sequencing used naive CD8+ T cells sorted from blood. The chain carries TRBV5-1 and TRBJ2-3; D is undetermined. The TCR originated in a woman aged 25 to 39 in good health. CDR3: CASSFITSTDTQYF. The CDR3 bases are TGCGCCAGCAGCTTTATTACGAGCACAGATACGCAGTATTTT.